Listed below are T cell receptor beta chains from one sample, sequenced in a study of shared clonotypes between healthy human individuals. Sequencing used immunoSEQ multiplex PCR; TCRdb keeps in-frame clones, though not all of them. The sample lists roughly 1,100,000 clones; about 70% were seen once. Material for sequencing was memory CD4+ T cells sorted from blood. The receptors were gathered from a man younger than 30 in good health. Each CDR3 is given without its conserved first and last residue. Fields, in order: J gene, V gene, CDR3 protein.

TRBJ2-3	TRBV9	ASSLLSNRGVDTQY
TRBJ2-3	TRBV5-1	ASSSQLAGPTDTQY
TRBJ1-1	TRBV30	AWSTVSNTEAF
TRBJ2-1	TRBV7-3	ASSKPGLTYNEQF
TRBJ2-1	TRBV29-1	SVEGGTLSLNEQF
TRBJ2-5	TRBV2	ASSEAGETQY
TRBJ2-7	TRBV7-2	ASSQQGKSYEQY
TRBJ2-5	TRBV4-3	ASSQDGAGGPETQY
TRBJ2-7	TRBV6-1	ASSEESAYEQY
TRBJ2-3	TRBV6-6	ATQWGGNTDTQY
TRBJ1-2	TRBV25-1	ASSGNGFRGGYT
TRBJ1-1	TRBV7-7	ASSHNRDTEAF
TRBJ2-3	TRBV11-2	ASSFPRQGRTDTQY
TRBJ2-7	TRBV7-4	ASSLAARIQGGEQY
TRBJ1-4	TRBV28	ASSRGGVYNEKLF
TRBJ2-7	TRBV30	AWHLPGAGKMY
TRBJ2-1	TRBV5-1	ASSLVLAGTYNEQF
TRBJ2-1	TRBV5-3	ARIDTGSAYNEQF
TRBJ2-1	TRBV11-3	ASSSPPRPEQF
TRBJ1-5	TRBV6-1	ASRGRSNQPQH
TRBJ1-2	TRBV6-1	ASSAQQGNGYT
TRBJ2-3	TRBV9	ASSVTSGGALDTQY
TRBJ1-1	TRBV6-1	AGGATNTEAF
TRBJ1-5	TRBV18	ASSSDPGASNQPQH
TRBJ1-1	TRBV11-2	ASSFRWNTEAF
TRBJ2-2	TRBV6-6	ASGVDRDTGELF
TRBJ2-7	TRBV6-1	ASRGPGIYEQY
TRBJ1-5	TRBV28	ASSPPYGTGGRNQPQH
TRBJ1-2	TRBV2	ASRTRGGYGYT
TRBJ2-7	TRBV10-3	AISESSASGRGEQY
TRBJ2-7	TRBV6-5	ASSYRDRGGFEQY
TRBJ1-2	TRBV7-2	ASSLGGQTNYGYT
TRBJ2-5	TRBV30	AWTSGRQETQY
TRBJ1-6	TRBV18	ASSPHPPPSPLH
TRBJ2-7	TRBV29-1	SVEGLRGEQY
TRBJ1-1	TRBV7-3	ASSSLSTTEAF
TRBJ1-1	TRBV11-1	ASSSSGMNTEAF
TRBJ2-3	TRBV6-1	ASRNIEGIPDTQY
TRBJ2-2	TRBV11-3	ASSLYSSNTGELF
TRBJ2-3	TRBV5-1	ASSIGTGNNPDTQY
TRBJ2-7	TRBV7-2	ASSFLTVEQY